The 16 T cell receptor beta chains below come from one sample, sequenced in a study of cytomegalovirus exposure and HLA in healthy donors. Assay used: immunoSEQ multiplex PCR; TCRdb lists only in-frame clones, some missing. The sample holds a few hundred thousand clones; 80% to 95% are singletons and the top ten take 3.1%. The sample was PBMCs. These receptors all come from a woman aged 25 to 39 in good health and CMV-seronegative.

This sequence joins TRBV5-3 and TRBJ1-2, with a weak D call TRBD1 (5 bases). TRBV5-3 is identified as an open reading frame with a role that is uncertain. This CDR3 is 14 amino acids long. The V end lost 6 bases, the J end lost 3 bases, and 15 bases lay between the germline ends. CDR3 sequence (DNA): TGTGCCAGAACCCCGAGGGGAGTGTACTATGGCTACACCTTC. Protein product: CARTPRGVYYGYTF.

The chain links TRBV27 to TRBJ2-7, with 8 nucleotides matching TRBD1. Germline assignment: CDR1 MNHEY and CDR2 SMNVEV (reference sequence). The junction had 8 bases not matched to a gene; V was cut back by 3 bases and J by 4 bases. This CDR3 contains 15 residues. CDR3 in amino acids: CASSFAGGEVYEQYF. The CDR3 DNA reads TGTGCCAGCAGTTTTGCAGGGGGCGAGGTGTACGAGCAGTACTTC.

This chain connects TRBV27 to TRBJ2-1; no clear D gene. Trimming pared 6 bases from V and 3 bases from J, leaving 9 bases between. CDR1 is MNHEY, CDR2 SMNVEV, per germline (reference sequence). CDR3 length: 13 amino acids. For the CDR3, the DNA is TGTGCCAGCAGCTCAGGCTTCTACAATGAGCAGTTCTTC. It encodes CASSSGFYNEQFF.

The chain joins TRBV20-1 to TRBJ2-7; the D is unclear. Looked up from germline, CDR1 is DFQATT and CDR2 is SNEGSKA (reference sequence). The V gene lost 0 bases and the J gene lost 7 bases, with 4 bases spanning the gap. CDR3 length equals 10 residues. The DNA for the CDR3 is TGCAGTGCTAGAGAGCGAGAGCAGTACTTC. Translation gives CSAREREQYF.

This rearrangement joins TRBV7-2 to TRBJ2-1; TRBD2 matches at 14 bases. Germline assignment: CDR1 SGHTA and CDR2 FQGNSA. Trimming took 5 bases from V and 4 from J; bases not matched to a gene: 4. The length of the CDR3 is 16 residues. CDR3 DNA sequence: TGTGCCAGCAGCCCGCGACTAGCGGGAGGGTACAATGAGCAGTTCTTC. It yields the protein CASSPRLAGGYNEQFF.

The V call is TRBV9, the J call TRBJ2-7; 11 bases map to TRBD2. The germline V gene encodes CDR1 SGDLS and CDR2 YYNGEE. The trim removed 0 bases at V and 3 bases at J, leaving 5 bases unmatched. The CDR3 runs 16 residues. This CDR3 reads CASSVEEGLAGYEQYF. CDR3 nucleotides: TGTGCCAGCAGCGTAGAGGAAGGACTAGCGGGCTACGAGCAGTACTTC.

CDR3 in DNA: TGTGCCAGCAGTTTACGACTGGGGTCGGGCGAGCAGTACTTC. It specifies CASSLRLGSGEQYF. The chain carries TRBV27 and TRBJ2-7; D is unclear. V lost 2 bases to trimming and J lost 6 bases, with 14 bases between them. From germline, CDR1 is MNHEY and CDR2 SMNVEV (reference sequence). This CDR3 contains 14 residues.

The V gene is TRBV7-8, the J gene TRBJ2-3, with no clear D. With 0 bases removed from V and 6 bases from J, the gap between germline ends came to 7 bases. The V gene's germline CDR1 is SGHVS and CDR2 FQNEAQ. The CDR3 has 13 residues. The CDR3, as DNA: TGTGCCAGCAGCTTAGCGGAGTGGGATACGCAGTATTTT. Amino acids: CASSLAEWDTQYF.

This clone was seen a single time. The chain is built from TRBV7-9 and TRBJ1-5, with TRBD1 matching over 9 bases. CDR1 is SEHNR, CDR2 FQNEAQ, per germline (reference sequence). CDR3 length: 14 residues. Trimming at V came to 3 bases and at J to 4 bases, leaving 1 base not matched to a gene. CDR3 protein: CASSFGTGNQPQHF. CDR3 coding DNA: TGTGCCAGCAGCTTTGGGACAGGGAATCAGCCCCAGCATTTT.

The V and J genes are TRBV13 and TRBJ1-1; D perhaps matches TRBD1 (5 bases). V shed 2 bases and J shed 1 base, with 8 bases lying between them. The CDR3 spans 14 residues. Germline loops: CDR1 PRHDT, CDR2 FYEKMQ (reference sequence). In DNA form, the CDR3 reads TGTGCCAGCAGCTTACAGGGAGAGAACACTGAAGCTTTCTTT. Translating gives CASSLQGENTEAFF.

The chain uses TRBV9 and TRBJ2-2; the match to TRBD1 covers 12 bases. Germline CDR1 is SGDLS and CDR2 is YYNGEE. V lost 4 bases and J lost 6; bases outside the gene matches: 7. The CDR3 covers 16 residues. The CDR3 reads CASSSPGTGGAGELFF. CDR3 bases: TGTGCCAGCAGCTCCCCCGGGACAGGGGGCGCCGGGGAGCTGTTTTTT.

This chain connects TRBV2 to TRBJ2-7; tentatively, D is TRBD1 (5 bases). V was trimmed by 6 bases and J by 1 base, leaving 10 bases between them. Germline values: CDR1 SNHLY, CDR2 FYNNEI. The CDR3 has 13 residues. As DNA, the CDR3 is TGTGCCAGCAGACAGGTGATATCCTACGAGCAGTACTTC. It is translated as CASRQVISYEQYF.

V usage is TRBV11-1 and J usage is TRBJ2-7; 7 bases align to TRBD2. Unmatched junction bases numbered 6, after V lost 6 bases and J lost 4 bases. This CDR3 has 13 amino acids. CDR1 is SGHAT, CDR2 FQDESV, per germline (reference sequence). The CDR3 DNA sequence: TGTGCCAGCAGGTCGGGAGGTGGATACGAGCAGTACTTC. Protein: CASRSGGGYEQYF.

The chain recombines TRBV2 with TRBJ2-7, with 15 bases lining up with TRBD2. Looked up from germline, CDR1 is SNHLY and CDR2 is FYNNEI. This CDR3 region has 21 residues. V shed 4 bases, J shed 0 bases, and the junction held 16 bases outside the gene matches. The CDR3 coding sequence is TGTGCCAGCAGTGTTCTGGGGGGACTAGCGGGAGGCTCGAGATCCTCCTACGAGCAGTACTTC. It specifies CASSVLGGLAGGSRSSYEQYF.

The rearrangement joins TRBV5-1 to TRBJ2-5; 7 bases fit TRBD1. Germline V gives CDR1 SGHRS, CDR2 YFSETQ. V lost 4 bases, J lost 2 bases, and 8 bases stayed unmatched. CDR3 size: 15 residues. The CDR3 reads CASSRGTAEQETQYF. The CDR3 region has the DNA TGCGCCAGCAGCCGAGGGACAGCCGAACAAGAGACCCAGTACTTC.

The genes are TRBV18 and TRBJ2-5; D unresolved. Trimming removed 6 bases at V and 2 bases at J, with 10 bases between. CDR3 length equals 13 residues. CDR1 is KGHSH and CDR2 is LQKENI in the germline V gene. CDR3 region: CASSVQLQETQYF. CDR3 DNA: TGTGCCAGCTCGGTACAGTTACAAGAGACCCAGTACTTC.